This T cell receptor beta chain was recorded in a study of blood T cells in healthy people across ages. Study-level points and caveats: The long-lived group displayed more naive CD4+ cells, plus higher diversity, than the aged donors did.

This clonotype was detected many times. Its antigen remains unknown. Total RNA, at least 5.5 micrograms per sample, came from PBMCs. V lost 6 bases and J lost 4; bases outside the gene matches: 8. This CDR3 spans 14 amino acids. For the second PCR, which ran for 7 to 11 cycles, a sample-barcoded 5' primer and a J-beta primer mix were used. In TCRdb, the 5' RACE reads were re-called with MiXCR into one record per CDR3 protein. This table holds roughly 640,000 distinct CDR3 sequences, roughly 31% found once. The sequence was obtained from a woman of 80 years or more in good health. V and J are TRBV12-3 or TRBV12-4 and TRBJ2-5; 7 positions match TRBD2. Material: blood. The CDR3 loop reads CASSTLGRGETQYF. CDR3 sequence (DNA): TGTGCCAGCAGCACCCTAGGGAGGGGAGAGACCCAGTACTTC.